What follows are 21 T cell receptor beta chains derived from one specimen sequenced in a study of T cells in Graves' hyperthyroidism and ophthalmopathy. Regions amplified from RNA transcripts were the TCR beta CDR3 regions. The TCR CDR3 was amplified in a first-round RT-PCR using the HTBI primer set. TCRdb redid the calling of the multiplex PCR reads with MiXCR, one entry per CDR3 protein. The sample includes 330,000 or so distinct CDR3 sequences, roughly 19% of them seen just once. Material: blood. These receptors were collected from a man in his fifties with Graves' ophthalmopathy.

There are a few counts of this clonotype. The genes are TRBV30 and TRBJ2-7, with D possibly being TRBD1 (7 bases). The CDR3 spans 13 residues. Trimming took 7 bases from V and 0 from J, leaving 13 bases between them. Germline V gene data show CDR1 as GTSNPN and CDR2 as SVGIG (reference sequence). The CDR3 here is CAFSGDSSYEQYF. In DNA, the CDR3 is TGTGCCTTCTCGGGGGACAGCTCCTACGAGCAGTACTTC.

This rearrangement joins TRBV9 to TRBJ2-6, with 9 positions matching TRBD1. The length of the CDR3 is 18 residues. Per germline, CDR1 SGDLS and CDR2 YYNGEE. With 8 bases clipped from V and 3 bases from J, the junction kept 15 bases outside the gene matches. Written as DNA, the CDR3 is TGTGCCAGTTCTCCGACGGGACAGGGAGCGGGTGGGGCCAACGTCCTGACTTTC. Translating it yields CASSPTGQGAGGANVLTF. Complete variable domain (other parts from reference TRBV9 and TRBJ2-6): DSGVTQTPKHLITATGQRVTLRCSPRSGDLSVYWYQQSLDQGLQFLIQYYNGEERAKGNILERFSAQQFPDLHSELNLSSLELGDSALYFCASSPTGQGAGGANVLTFGAGSRLTVL.

The chain has TRBV19 and TRBJ2-1; D gene ambiguous. The CDR3 loop spans 12 amino acids. V lost 2 bases and J 6 bases, leaving 5 bases between the germline ends. Germline CDR1 LNHDA, CDR2 SQIVND (reference sequence). The CDR3 DNA sequence: TGTGCCAGTAGTATATGGGCCAATGAGCAGTTCTTC. Residues: CASSIWANEQFF.

As for this clonotype: This clone may be a read error of a much larger clone one base away. The chain uses TRBV20-1 and TRBJ2-7; a weak D match, TRBD1 (5 bases). Germline V gives CDR1 DFQATT, CDR2 SNEGSKA (reference sequence). Between the trimmed V and J ends, which lost 3 bases and 5 bases, there was a span of 17 bases. The CDR3 runs 14 residues. For the CDR3, the DNA is TGCAGTGCTAGGGGGCAGGTCTCGGTTCACGAGCAGTACTTC. It yields the protein CSARGQVSVHEQYF.

This clonotype was observed at least ten times. The chain links TRBV2 to TRBJ1-1; maybe TRBD1 (5 bases). CDR3 length: 17 amino acids. Germline V gene data show CDR1 as SNHLY and CDR2 as FYNNEI. V lost 3 bases to trimming and J lost 0 bases, with 17 bases between them. The CDR3 coding sequence is TGTGCCAGCAGTGAGAGGGGAAACCTCGGACTGAACACTGAAGCTTTCTTT. Encoded protein: CASSERGNLGLNTEAFF.

This clonotype was found a few times. The chain recombines TRBV20-1 with TRBJ2-1; 7 bases fit TRBD2. After removal of 2 bases from V and 2 bases from J, the junction contained 9 bases not matched to a gene. The CDR3 spans 16 residues. Germline V gene lookup returns CDR1 DFQATT and CDR2 SNEGSKA (reference sequence). The CDR3 region is CSARKVERETYNEQFF. The CDR3 DNA is TGCAGTGCTAGAAAGGTTGAGCGGGAAACCTACAATGAGCAGTTCTTC.

This clonotype was observed many times. The chain uses TRBV2 and TRBJ1-2, with D maybe TRBD1 (5 bases). Germline CDR1 is SNHLY and CDR2 is FYNNEI. Trimming took off 1 base at V and 2 bases at J, with 5 bases between the two ends. CDR3 size: 13 residues. The CDR3 nucleotides are TGTGCCAGCAGTGAAGGACAGAACTATGGCTACACCTTC. It is translated as CASSEGQNYGYTF.

This clonotype was seen more than once but under ten times. The chain employs TRBV9 and TRBJ1-6; tentative D call: TRBD1 (5 bases). The CDR3 runs 15 residues. The germline V gene has CDR1 SGDLS and CDR2 YYNGEE. V was cut by 2 bases and J by 5 bases, with 11 bases left in between. This CDR3 reads CASSVGQLDNSPLHF. The CDR3 region has the DNA TGTGCCAGCAGCGTGGGGCAGCTAGATAATTCACCCCTCCACTTT. The variable domain in full, with the rest retrieved from reference TRBV9 and TRBJ1-6, is DSGVTQTPKHLITATGQRVTLRCSPRSGDLSVYWYQQSLDQGLQFLIQYYNGEERAKGNILERFSAQQFPDLHSELNLSSLELGDSALYFCASSVGQLDNSPLHFGNGTRLTVT.

At least ten counts were recorded for this clonotype. The genes are TRBV7-9 and TRBJ1-4; TRBD1 might be the D (6 bases). This CDR3 comprises 15 residues. V lost 2 bases and J lost 6, with 13 bases in between. The germline V gene encodes CDR1 SEHNR and CDR2 FQNEAQ (reference sequence). CDR3 amino acids: CASSLQGYRDEKLFF. CDR3 nucleotides: TGTGCCAGCAGCTTACAGGGGTATAGGGATGAAAAACTGTTTTTT.

This clonotype was picked up many times. The chain carries TRBV3-1 and TRBJ1-5; tentative D call: TRBD1 (5 bases). The CDR3 extends over 15 amino acids. CDR1 is LGHDT and CDR2 is YNNKEL in the germline V gene (reference sequence). The V gene lost 4 bases and the J gene lost 0 bases, with 10 bases spanning the gap. The CDR3 nucleotides read TGTGCCAGCAGCCTTGGGGCCTATAGCAATCAGCCCCAGCATTTT. Protein sequence: CASSLGAYSNQPQHF.

The CDR3 sequence: CASSLAGTNTEAFF. CDR3 DNA: TGTGCCAGCAGTTTGGCGGGGACAAACACTGAAGCTTTCTTT. The V and J genes are TRBV28 and TRBJ1-1, with D perhaps TRBD1 (6 bases). The V and J ends lost 3 bases and 2 bases respectively, with 10 bases between them. The germline V gene encodes CDR1 MDHEN and CDR2 SYDVKM. CDR3 length equals 14 residues.

The chain carries TRBV28 and TRBJ1-6; 8 nucleotides match TRBD1. CDR1 is MDHEN, CDR2 SYDVKM, per germline. CDR3 size: 15 residues. Losses at the gene ends were 2 bases for V and 9 bases for J; bases not matched to a gene: 6. This CDR3 is CASSLITGGTSPLHF. The CDR3 DNA follows: TGTGCCAGCAGTTTAATTACAGGGGGGACTTCACCCCTCCACTTT.

The chain links TRBV28 to TRBJ2-5; 9 bases line up with TRBD1. The CDR3 runs 13 residues. Germline-derived CDR1 and CDR2 are MDHEN and SYDVKM. V trimming: 6 bases; J trimming: 5 bases; junction bases outside the gene matches: 4. CDR3 sequence: CASRGQGTETQYF. The CDR3 region has the DNA TGTGCCAGCAGAGGACAGGGGACCGAGACCCAGTACTTC. Full variable domain (rest looked up from reference TRBV28 and TRBJ2-5): DVKVTQSSRYLVKRTGEKVFLECVQDMDHENMFWYRQDPGLGLRLIYFSYDVKMKEKGDIPEGYSVSREKKERFSLILESASTNQTSMYLCASRGQGTETQYFGPGTRLLVL.

The V gene is TRBV4-1, the J gene TRBJ2-5; D unresolved. V was pared by 0 bases and J by 5 bases, with 16 bases between. Looked up from germline, CDR1 is MGHRA and CDR2 is YSYEKL. CDR3 length: 16 amino acids. Here the CDR3 DNA reads TGCGCCAGCAGCCAAGATGGGCAGGCATCTGGGGAGACCCAGTACTTC. Encoded protein: CASSQDGQASGETQYF.

The rearrangement uses TRBV24-1 and TRBJ1-4; possibly TRBD1 for D (5 bases). The CDR3 consists of 15 residues. Trimming removed 2 bases from V and 8 bases from J, with 14 bases in between. Looked up from germline, CDR1 is KGHDR and CDR2 is SFDVKD. The CDR3 DNA sequence: TGTGCCACCAGTGATTCACGGGACCGTCTCGAAAAACTGTTTTTT. Its protein is CATSDSRDRLEKLFF.

This clonotype was observed a handful of times. Compared with germline, one end of the junction differs, possibly owing to a read error. The V and J genes are TRBV7-7 and TRBJ2-7; no clear D gene. Germline CDR1 and CDR2: SSHAT and FNYEAQ (reference sequence). The CDR3 is made up of 14 amino acids. The CDR3 loop is CASSSLTRPYEQYF. The CDR3 DNA sequence: TGTGCTAGCAGCAGCCTGACACGGCCCTACGAGCAGTACTTC.

The V call is TRBV28, the J call TRBJ1-1; D perhaps matches TRBD1 (5 bases). V shed 4 bases and J shed 5 bases, with 14 bases lying between them. The V gene's germline CDR1 is MDHEN and CDR2 SYDVKM. This CDR3 has 14 residues. The CDR3 nucleotides are TGTGCCAGCAGTTCTCCGCCTTGGGGGACTGAAGCTTTCTTT. Its translation: CASSSPPWGTEAFF.

This clonotype was observed a handful of times. The chain recombines TRBV25-1 with TRBJ1-4; possibly TRBD1 for D (6 bases). The CDR3 loop spans 14 amino acids. Germline-derived CDR1 and CDR2 are MGHDK and SYGVNS. Trimming took 6 bases from V and 8 from J, leaving 16 bases between them. CDR3 loop: CASSTGGAGEKLFF. CDR3 sequence (DNA): TGTGCCAGCAGCACGGGGGGCGCGGGGGAAAAACTGTTTTTT.

CDR3 DNA: TGTGCCAGCAGTGAGGCCAGGGGAAATCAGCCCCAGCATTTT. Its protein is CASSEARGNQPQHF. The gene calls are TRBV6-1 and TRBJ1-5; tentatively, D is TRBD1 (6 bases). The V end was cut by 3 bases, the J end by 4 bases, with 10 bases between. The CDR3 length is 14 residues. Germline lookup yields CDR1 MNHNS and CDR2 SASEGT.

This clonotype was seen more than once but under ten times. The gene calls are TRBV9 and TRBJ2-1, with a weak D call TRBD1 (6 bases). The CDR3 extends over 17 amino acids. The germline V gene has CDR1 SGDLS and CDR2 YYNGEE. V lost 0 bases and J 4 bases, leaving 17 bases between the germline ends. The CDR3 coding sequence is TGTGCCAGCAGCGTAGGGAGCGGAGGAGGACAGTACAATGAGCAGTTCTTC. Residues: CASSVGSGGGQYNEQFF.

This clonotype was picked up many times. The rearrangement links TRBV3-1 to TRBJ2-1, with 11 bases lining up with TRBD2. The CDR3 loop spans 17 amino acids. The V gene's germline CDR1 is LGHDT and CDR2 YNNKEL (reference sequence). Losses at the gene ends were 0 bases for V and 6 bases for J; bases not matched to a gene: 7. CDR3 sequence reads: CASSQDTSGRRVNEQFF. CDR3 coding DNA: TGTGCCAGCAGCCAAGACACTAGCGGGAGACGGGTCAATGAGCAGTTCTTC.